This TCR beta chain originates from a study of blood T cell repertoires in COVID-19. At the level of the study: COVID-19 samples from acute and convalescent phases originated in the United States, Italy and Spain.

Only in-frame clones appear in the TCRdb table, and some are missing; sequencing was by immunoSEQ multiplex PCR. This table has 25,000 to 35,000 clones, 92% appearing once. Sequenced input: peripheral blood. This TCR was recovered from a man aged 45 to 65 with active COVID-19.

This CDR3 is CASSPHGTEGWETQYF. CDR3 sequence (DNA): TGTGCCAGCAGCCCACACGGGACAGAGGGATGGGAGACCCAGTACTTC. The chain has TRBV9 and TRBJ2-5, with 7 bases matching TRBD1. J gave up 5 bases and V 4 bases, and 14 bases lay outside the gene matches. The CDR3 spans 16 residues. Germline V gene sequence: CDR1 SGDLS, CDR2 YYNGEE.